The rows below give T cell receptor beta chains drawn from one sample of a study of vaccination and CD4 T cells after COVID-19. MiXCR, applied by TCRdb to the PCR reads, yields one record per CDR3 protein. The sample shows some 13,000 distinct CDR3 sequences, around 43% of them seen only once. No cognate antigen is known for these TCRs. The sample taken for sequencing was CD4+ T cells from blood, cultured in vitro. All receptors derive from a human donor who had recovered from COVID-19. Both conserved end residues are part of each CDR3. A D gene is named only where the DNA matches it firmly. Clone size is shown for a subset of rows, as once, few, many or a class of expanded clone.

v_gene	d_gene	j_gene	abundance	CDR3aa	CDR3nt
TRBV10-1	-	TRBJ2-1	-	CASSPVAASYNEQFF	TGCGCCAGCAGCCCCGTGGCAGCGTCTTACAATGAGCAGTTCTTC
TRBV7-2	-	TRBJ1-1	few	CASSLVPRQRGNTEAFF	TGTGCCAGCAGCTTAGTCCCCCGGCAGCGGGGGAACACTGAAGCTTTCTTT
TRBV7-8	TRBD2	TRBJ2-3	-	CASSLRSGNTDTQYF	TGTGCCAGCAGCTTACGAAGCGGGAACACAGATACGCAGTATTTT
TRBV27	-	TRBJ2-3	-	CASSFFGFSDTQYF	TGTGCCAGCAGTTTCTTTGGGTTTTCAGATACGCAGTATTTT
TRBV9	TRBD2	TRBJ2-1	once	CASNRLADSYNEQFF	TGTGCCAGCAACAGACTAGCGGATTCCTACAATGAGCAGTTCTTC
TRBV5-1	TRBD1	TRBJ2-5	-	CASTTGAGETQYF	TGCGCCAGCACGACAGGGGCCGGTGAGACCCAGTACTTC
TRBV20-1	-	TRBJ2-5	few	CSARDSKFQETQYF	TGCAGTGCTAGGGACAGCAAATTCCAAGAGACCCAGTACTTC
TRBV28	TRBD1	TRBJ1-4	few	CASSPRQGRVYEKLFF	TGTGCCAGCAGTCCAAGACAGGGCAGAGTTTATGAAAAACTGTTTTTT
TRBV21-1	-	TRBJ1-1	few	CASSDRVRGLKAFF	TGTGCCAGCAGCGACCGCGTCCGGGGACTTAAAGCTTTCTTT
TRBV20-1	-	TRBJ1-2	few	CSAGSSINYGYTF	TGCAGTGCTGGTTCATCAATTAACTATGGCTACACCTTC
TRBV19	TRBD2	TRBJ2-5	-	CASRSGGAETQYF	TGTGCCAGTCGAAGCGGGGGGGCCGAGACCCAGTACTTC
TRBV14	-	TRBJ1-2	-	CASSQGGAPWVHGYTF	TGTGCCAGCAGCCAAGGGGGGGCTCCTTGGGTCCATGGCTACACCTTC
TRBV6-5	-	TRBJ1-5	few	CASSYGSNQPQHF	TGTGCCAGCAGTTACGGTAGCAATCAGCCCCAGCATTTT
TRBV7-9	-	TRBJ1-1	few	CASSLEAGTEAFF	TGTGCCAGCAGCTTAGAAGCCGGGACTGAAGCTTTCTTT
TRBV2	-	TRBJ1-2	few	CAGSQGIAGYTF	TGTGCCGGCTCACAGGGCATTGCTGGCTACACCTTC
TRBV7-2	TRBD2	TRBJ2-7	-	CASSLAGAYEQYF	TGTGCCAGCAGTCTAGCGGGAGCCTACGAGCAGTACTTC
TRBV27	-	TRBJ1-2	few	CASSLSRGYGYTF	TGTGCCAGCAGTTTGTCCAGGGGCTATGGCTACACCTTC
TRBV20-1	-	TRBJ2-1	few	CSAPGAGEQFF	TGCAGTGCTCCTGGGGCAGGTGAGCAGTTCTTC
TRBV14	-	TRBJ2-1	-	CASSQASTKYEQFF	TGTGCCAGCAGCCAAGCTAGTACGAAGTATGAGCAGTTCTTC
TRBV6-1	-	TRBJ2-2	-	CASSRPRRGVNTGELFF	TGTGCCAGCAGCCGCCCGCGCAGGGGGGTCAACACCGGGGAGCTGTTTTTT
TRBV11-2	TRBD1	TRBJ1-6	-	CASSLNRDRANSPLHF	TGTGCCAGCAGCTTAAATCGAGACAGGGCTAATTCACCCCTCCACTTT
TRBV20-1	-	TRBJ1-4	-	CSARYGTNEKLFF	TGCAGTGCTAGATACGGGACTAATGAAAAACTGTTTTTT
TRBV19	-	TRBJ1-1	few	CASRQHGAGEKAFF	TGTGCCAGTAGGCAGCATGGGGCTGGGGAAAAAGCTTTCTTT
TRBV20-1	-	TRBJ2-2	few	CSARTRGAGELFF	TGCAGTGCCCGGACTAGGGGGGCCGGGGAGCTGTTTTTT
TRBV2	TRBD2	TRBJ2-2	-	CASRRTSGPLNTGELFF	TGTGCCAGCAGGAGAACTAGCGGACCCCTGAACACCGGGGAGCTGTTTTTT
TRBV2	-	TRBJ1-1	few	CASSLAGRNTEAFF	TGTGCCAGCAGTCTGGCGGGGAGGAACACTGAAGCTTTCTTT
TRBV4-2	TRBD2	TRBJ2-7	-	CASSPGLAGAYEQYF	TGTGCCAGCAGCCCGGGACTAGCGGGGGCCTACGAGCAGTACTTC
TRBV18	TRBD1	TRBJ1-2	-	CASSPQGAYGYTF	TGTGCCAGCTCACCCCAGGGGGCCTATGGCTACACCTTC
TRBV9	TRBD1	TRBJ1-6	once	CASSVKGGAGSPLHF	TGTGCCAGCAGCGTAAAAGGGGGCGCGGGTTCACCCCTCCACTTT